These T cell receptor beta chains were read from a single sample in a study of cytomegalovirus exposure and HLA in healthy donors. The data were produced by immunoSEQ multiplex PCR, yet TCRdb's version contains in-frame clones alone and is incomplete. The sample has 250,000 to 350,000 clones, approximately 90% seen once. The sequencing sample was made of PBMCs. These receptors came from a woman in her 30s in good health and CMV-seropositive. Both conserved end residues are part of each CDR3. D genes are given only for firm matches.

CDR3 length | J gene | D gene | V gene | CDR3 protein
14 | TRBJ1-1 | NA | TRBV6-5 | CASSYGQWNTEAFF
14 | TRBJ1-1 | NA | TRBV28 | CASTPLTGNTEAFF
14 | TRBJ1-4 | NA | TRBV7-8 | CASSLRVPNEKLFF
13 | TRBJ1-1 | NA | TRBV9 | CASSVEERGRAFF
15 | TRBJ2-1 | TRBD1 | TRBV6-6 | CASRWDRAAYNEQFF
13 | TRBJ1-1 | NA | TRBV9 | CASSVGPGIMAFF
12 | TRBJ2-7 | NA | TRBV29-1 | CSVEAGTYEQYF
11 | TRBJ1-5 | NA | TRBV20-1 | CSARDNQPQHF
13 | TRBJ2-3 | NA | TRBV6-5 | CASSQGRRDTQYF
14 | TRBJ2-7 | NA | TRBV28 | CASSLEGPPYEQYF
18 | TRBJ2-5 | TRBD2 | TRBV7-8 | CASSGPGTSGRGRETQYF
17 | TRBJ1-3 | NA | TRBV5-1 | CASKGNRDTGSGNTIYF
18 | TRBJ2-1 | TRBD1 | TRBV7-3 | CASSLNPGQGWTYNEQFF
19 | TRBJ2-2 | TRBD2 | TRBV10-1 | CATPLAGRPHQCYTGELFF
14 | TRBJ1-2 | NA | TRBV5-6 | CASSLGGSPYGYTF
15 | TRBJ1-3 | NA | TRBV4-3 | CASSQGAVSGNTIYF
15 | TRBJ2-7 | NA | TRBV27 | CASSLVRGSQNEQYF
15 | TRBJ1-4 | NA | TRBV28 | CASSRRQAREEKLFF
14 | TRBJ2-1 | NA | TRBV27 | CASSLKGLYNEQFF
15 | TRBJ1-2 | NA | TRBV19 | CASSIAGPGYYGYTF
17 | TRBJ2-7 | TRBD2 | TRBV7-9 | CASSTTRTSGSSYEQYF
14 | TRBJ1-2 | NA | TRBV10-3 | CAISTIQGFSGYTF
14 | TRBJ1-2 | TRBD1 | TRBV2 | CASSDGQGRNGYTF
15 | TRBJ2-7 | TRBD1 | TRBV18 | CASSPGDRGIHEQYF
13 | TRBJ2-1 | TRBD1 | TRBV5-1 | CASSWGTGNEQFF
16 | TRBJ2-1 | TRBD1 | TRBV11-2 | CASSLVGQGSSDEQFF
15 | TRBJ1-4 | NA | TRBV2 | CASSGTFTAAEKLFF
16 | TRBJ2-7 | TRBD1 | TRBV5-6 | CASNSGDRAPSYEQYF